A single sample gave rise to the 28 T cell receptor beta chains below, sequenced in a study of CD8 T cells in Susac syndrome. Random hexamers served to reverse transcribe roughly 0.5 to 1 ug RNA. Each CDR3 protein is one row after TCRdb ran MiXCR on the immunoSEQ multiplex PCR reads. The sample holds about 76,000 distinct CDR3 sequences; around 93% are singletons and the top ten take 0.35% to 0.5%. The specimen was CD8+ T cells from PBMCs. The source of these receptors is a human donor with Susac syndrome.

This rearrangement joins TRBV7-6 to TRBJ2-7, with 7 bases identical to TRBD2. The ends lost 1 base at V and 7 bases at J; junction bases unmatched: 4. Germline V gene sequence: CDR1 SGHVS, CDR2 FNYEAQ. There are 13 residues in the CDR3. The CDR3: CASSLELANEQYF. The CDR3, as DNA: TGTGCCAGCAGCTTAGAACTAGCGAATGAGCAGTACTTC. Using reference TRBV7-6 and TRBJ2-7 for the parts outside the CDR3, the full variable domain is GAGVSQSPRYKVTKRGQDVALRCDPISGHVSLYWYRQALGQGPEFLTYFNYEAQQDKSGLPNDRFSAERPEGSISTLTIQRTEQRDSAMYRCASSLELANEQYFGPGTRLTVT.

The rearrangement links TRBV12-3 or TRBV12-4 to TRBJ2-2, with TRBD1 matching over 9 bases. With V trimmed by 7 bases and J by 3 bases, 6 bases remained unmatched. The CDR3 is made up of 15 amino acids. CDR3 coding DNA: TGTGCCAGCACCCCGGGACAGGGAGACACCGGGGAGCTGTTTTTT. Translating it yields CASTPGQGDTGELFF.

The chain employs TRBV5-4 and TRBJ1-1, with D hard to call. Germline CDR1 is SGHNT and CDR2 is YYREEE (reference sequence). V shed 4 bases and J shed 6 bases, with 13 bases lying between them. CDR3 length: 13 amino acids. The CDR3 DNA follows: TGTGCCAGCAGCCCCATGGGGAGCGCTGAAGCTTTCTTT. Protein product: CASSPMGSAEAFF.

The CDR3 nucleotides read TGTGCCAGTACAGGGGTCCAAGAGACCCAGTACTTC. Residues: CASTGVQETQYF. J is TRBJ2-5 and V is TRBV2; 7 positions match TRBD1. Germline V gene lookup returns CDR1 SNHLY and CDR2 FYNNEI. This CDR3 contains 12 residues. After removal of 9 bases from V and 1 base from J, the junction contained 2 bases not matched to a gene.

This sequence joins TRBV19 and TRBJ2-7, with no clear D. Germline loops: CDR1 LNHDA, CDR2 SQIVND (reference sequence). V lost 3 bases to trimming and J lost 7 bases, with 13 bases between them. The CDR3 is made up of 13 amino acids. This chain's CDR3 is CASSISLTSEQYF. The CDR3 DNA reads as TGTGCCAGTAGTATCTCTTTGACTTCGGAGCAGTACTTC.

This clonotype was counted between two and nine times. V gene TRBV5-6 combines with J gene TRBJ1-5, with no clear D. The CDR3 has 12 amino acids. The germline V gene has CDR1 SGHDT and CDR2 YYEEEE. V lost 0 bases and J lost 6, with 4 bases in between. CDR3 sequence reads: CASSLGSQPQHF. CDR3 coding DNA: TGTGCCAGCAGCTTGGGTTCTCAGCCCCAGCATTTT.

The chain has TRBV6-6 and TRBJ1-2; D remains ambiguous. V was trimmed by 2 bases and J by 3 bases, leaving 13 bases between them. This CDR3 region has 15 residues. Germline V gene lookup returns CDR1 MNHNY and CDR2 SVGAGI (reference sequence). Here the CDR3 DNA reads TGTGCCAGCAGTTACGGGTCCTCCGGTCACTATGGCTACACCTTC. Translated: CASSYGSSGHYGYTF.

J is TRBJ2-7 and V is TRBV30; TRBD1 matches 7 bases. The ends lost 3 bases at V and 6 bases at J; junction bases unmatched: 11. The CDR3 loop spans 14 amino acids. Germline lookup yields CDR1 GTSNPN and CDR2 SVGIG (reference sequence). The CDR3, as DNA: TGTGCCTGGAGATTACCGGGACAGAATTTCGAGCAGTACTTC. Translation gives CAWRLPGQNFEQYF.

The chain employs TRBV18 and TRBJ2-7; tentatively, D is TRBD2 (7 bases). The germline gives CDR1 KGHSH, CDR2 LQKENI. The CDR3 is 16 residues long. Trimming took 3 bases from V and 1 from J, leaving 16 bases between them. CDR3 sequence: CASSPEGRGTSYEQYF. For the CDR3, the DNA is TGTGCCAGCTCACCGGAGGGGAGGGGGACTTCCTACGAGCAGTACTTC.

The chain combines TRBV12-3 or TRBV12-4 with TRBJ1-2; possibly TRBD1 for D (5 bases). The CDR3 totals 11 residues. V gave up 9 bases and J gave up 6 bases, with 11 bases separating them. The CDR3 reads CASRGRDGYTF. DNA of the CDR3: TGTGCCAGTAGAGGCAGGGATGGCTACACCTTC.

The chain couples TRBV6-1 to TRBJ2-5; no firm D call. Trimming took off 1 base at V and 1 base at J, with 10 bases between the two ends. The CDR3 covers 15 residues. Germline V gene data show CDR1 as MNHNS and CDR2 as SASEGT. The CDR3 spells CASSEGVGIQETQYF. The DNA for the CDR3 is TGTGCCAGCAGTGAAGGGGTAGGGATCCAAGAGACCCAGTACTTC.

The CDR3 reads CSVETGQGPTYNEQFF. In nucleotides, the CDR3 is TGCAGCGTTGAAACGGGGCAGGGGCCGACCTACAATGAGCAGTTCTTC. J is TRBJ2-1 and V is TRBV29-1; tentative D call: TRBD1 (6 bases). Trimming cost V 2 bases and J 2 bases, with 16 bases left between them. Germline loops: CDR1 SQVTM, CDR2 ANQGSEA. There are 16 residues in the CDR3.

V usage is TRBV7-2 and J usage is TRBJ2-2; D remains ambiguous. Germline V gene sequence: CDR1 SGHTA, CDR2 FQGNSA. The CDR3 loop spans 14 amino acids. V was shortened by 0 bases and J by 2 bases, with 4 bases between the two germline ends. CDR3 DNA sequence: TGTGCCAGCAGCTTAGCAGATAACACCGGGGAGCTGTTTTTT. Amino acids: CASSLADNTGELFF.

The V and J genes are TRBV7-2 and TRBJ2-1, with 9 nucleotides matching TRBD2. There are 14 residues in the CDR3. Germline lookup yields CDR1 SGHTA and CDR2 FQGNSA. V shed 4 bases, J shed 9 bases, and the junction held 7 bases outside the gene matches. This CDR3 is CASSSFAGGPEQFF. In nucleotides, the CDR3 is TGTGCCAGCAGCTCCTTCGCGGGAGGGCCTGAGCAGTTCTTC.

The J gene is TRBJ2-1, the V gene TRBV12-3 or TRBV12-4, with TRBD2 matching over 13 bases. The CDR3 has 20 amino acids. The trim removed 6 bases at V and 16 bases at J, leaving 30 bases unmatched. In DNA form, the CDR3 reads TGTGCCAGCAGCCCTACCCAAAAACTAGCGGGAGGGCCGTCCTACAATGAGCGTTTCTTC. This sequence encodes CASSPTQKLAGGPSYNERFF.

The chain combines TRBV3-1 with TRBJ1-5, with D possibly TRBD1 on 6 matching bases. Trimming cost V 0 bases and J 7 bases, with 13 bases left between them. This CDR3 contains 15 residues. Germline V lookup: CDR1 LGHDT, CDR2 YNNKEL (reference sequence). In DNA, the CDR3 is TGTGCCAGCAGCCAAGAGGCAGGGGTGGACCAGCCCCAGCATTTT. It specifies CASSQEAGVDQPQHF.

In DNA form, the CDR3 reads TGCAGTGCTTCGCCCGGTTGGGGTGGTCTTAATGAAAAACTGTTTTTT. Amino acid sequence: CSASPGWGGLNEKLFF. The J gene is TRBJ1-4, the V gene TRBV20-1, with D hard to call. V lost 5 bases and J lost 4, with 20 bases in between. CDR1 and CDR2 (germline): DFQATT, SNEGSKA (reference sequence). The CDR3 totals 16 residues.

The rearrangement joins TRBV20-1 to TRBJ1-2, with 8 bases lining up with TRBD1. Unmatched junction bases numbered 3, after V lost 4 bases and J lost 5 bases. Germline assignment: CDR1 DFQATT and CDR2 SNEGSKA (reference sequence). CDR3 length equals 12 residues. The DNA of the CDR3 is TGCAGTGCTATACGGACAGGGTATGGCTACACCTTC. Translation: CSAIRTGYGYTF.

The chain joins TRBV12-3 or TRBV12-4 to TRBJ1-3; D gene uncertain. V lost 3 bases, J lost 0 bases, and 6 bases lay in between. This CDR3 has 14 residues. The CDR3 nucleotides are TGTGCCAGCAGTTTCAGGACCTCTGGAAACACCATATATTTT. This codes for CASSFRTSGNTIYF.

The chain couples TRBV7-9 to TRBJ1-2; 8 bases match TRBD1. This CDR3 comprises 18 residues. The germline CDR1 and CDR2 sequences are SEHNR and FQNEAQ (reference sequence). V was pared by 3 bases and J by 2 bases, with 14 bases of the junction left unmatched. CDR3 sequence (DNA): TGTGCCAGCAGCTTGGGGACGGGACAGGCCACCGGGAACTATGGCTACACCTTC. It specifies CASSLGTGQATGNYGYTF. Full variable domain (rest looked up from reference TRBV7-9 and TRBJ1-2): DTGVSQNPRHKITKRGQNVTFRCDPISEHNRLYWYRQTLGQGPEFLTYFQNEAQLEKSRLLSDRFSAERPKGSFSTLEIQRTEQGDSAMYLCASSLGTGQATGNYGYTFGSGTRLTVV.

This sequence joins TRBV9 and TRBJ2-3; 8 bases are shared with TRBD2. The CDR3 sequence is 16 residues long. In germline, CDR1 is SGDLS, CDR2 YYNGEE. With V trimmed by 2 bases and J by 2 bases, 7 bases remained unmatched. The CDR3 loop is CASSVRVAGTTDTQYF. Written as DNA, the CDR3 is TGTGCCAGCAGCGTTCGGGTAGCGGGAACCACAGATACGCAGTATTTT. The whole variable domain, remainder taken from reference TRBV9 and TRBJ2-3, is DSGVTQTPKHLITATGQRVTLRCSPRSGDLSVYWYQQSLDQGLQFLIQYYNGEERAKGNILERFSAQQFPDLHSELNLSSLELGDSALYFCASSVRVAGTTDTQYFGPGTRLTVL.

This clonotype is a singleton in its sample. The chain has TRBV4-2 and TRBJ1-2; 10 bases line up with TRBD1. Looked up from germline, CDR1 is LGHNA and CDR2 is YNFKEQ. With 0 bases clipped from V and 4 bases from J, the junction kept 11 bases outside the gene matches. The length of the CDR3 is 18 residues. CDR3 sequence: CASSQDGTGAYLGYGYTF. Here the CDR3 DNA reads TGTGCCAGCAGCCAAGATGGGACAGGGGCGTACCTAGGCTATGGCTACACCTTC.

The CDR3 sequence: CASSIDPVDYGYTF. In DNA, the CDR3 is TGTGCCAGTAGTATAGATCCCGTGGACTATGGCTACACCTTC. The chain is built from TRBV19 and TRBJ1-2, with D unresolved. Germline CDR1 and CDR2: LNHDA and SQIVND (reference sequence). The CDR3 is 14 amino acids. With 0 bases removed from V and 3 bases from J, the gap between germline ends came to 8 bases.

The CDR3 here is CASSLRGSGNTGELFF. For the CDR3, the DNA is TGCGCCAGCAGCCTACGTGGTAGCGGAAATACCGGGGAGCTGTTTTTT. The chain joins TRBV5-1 to TRBJ2-2, with a tentative D call TRBD2 (6 bases). The CDR3 has 16 amino acids. Germline assignment: CDR1 SGHRS and CDR2 YFSETQ. The V end lost 4 bases, the J end lost 5 bases, and 18 bases lay between the germline ends.

This rearrangement joins TRBV30 to TRBJ1-2; no firm D call. V shed 1 base and J shed 5 bases, with 17 bases lying between them. Germline CDR1 is GTSNPN and CDR2 is SVGIG (reference sequence). The CDR3 is 15 amino acids. CDR3 region: CAWSEVLGFRYGYTF. As DNA, the CDR3 is TGTGCCTGGAGTGAAGTCTTAGGGTTCCGATATGGCTACACCTTC.

This clonotype has only one observation. V usage is TRBV18 and J usage is TRBJ2-3, with D possibly TRBD1 on 5 matching bases. The CDR3 runs to 15 residues. V lost 2 bases, J lost 2 bases, and 11 bases lay in between. Germline-derived CDR1 and CDR2 are KGHSH and LQKENI. CDR3 sequence reads: CASSPGQGTTDTQYF. The CDR3 nucleotides read TGTGCCAGCTCACCAGGGCAGGGCACCACAGATACGCAGTATTTT.

The V call is TRBV20-1, the J call TRBJ2-5; possibly TRBD1 for D (5 bases). This CDR3 is 13 amino acids long. Germline CDR1 DFQATT, CDR2 SNEGSKA (reference sequence). V lost 6 bases and J 5 bases, leaving 16 bases between the germline ends. The CDR3 region has the DNA TGCAGTGCCCAAGGGGTTGGTATGGAGACCCAGTACTTC. Translating it yields CSAQGVGMETQYF.

The chain has TRBV6-6 and TRBJ1-1; D is perhaps TRBD1 (5 bases). The CDR3 runs to 12 residues. Trimming left V 1 base short and J 11 bases short, with 11 bases between. Germline V gene data show CDR1 as MNHNY and CDR2 as SVGAGI (reference sequence). This CDR3 reads CASSYFRESAFF. In DNA, the CDR3 is TGTGCCAGCAGTTACTTCAGGGAGTCGGCTTTCTTT.